This T cell receptor (beta chain) appears in the sequencing data of a study of cytomegalovirus exposure and HLA in healthy donors. Study-wide context: An earlier analysis identified under 130 million unique TCR beta sequences in about 200 million T cells. Most genotyped donors, around 78% of 350 to 500, had Caucasian-associated genetic ancestry. Study-level results: In a later analysis, a genetic analysis reported fewer productive-TCR N-insertions in an Asian-associated ancestry cluster than the cohort average. V- and J-gene trimming of TCR beta was linked (in a later analysis) to a missense DCLRE1C variant.

V was pared by 5 bases and J by 5 bases, with 21 bases of the junction left unmatched. This CDR3 has 19 residues. In the PCR, 60 Vbeta and 13 Jbeta primers were used. Profiling relied on immunoSEQ multiplex PCR, and the TCRdb table lists in-frame clones only, not all of them. The profile shows around 110,000 clones, over 8% of them singletons. On this clone itself: The antigen is unknown.

This TCR was sampled from a man under 40 in good health and CMV-seronegative. The V gene is TRBV6-7, the J gene TRBJ2-5, with 9 nucleotides matching TRBD2. TRBV6-7 is noted as an ORF with a role that remains uncertain. Sequenced sample: PBMCs. The CDR3 reads CASSPPRWGREGHRETQYF. The CDR3 DNA sequence: TGTGCCAGCAGTCCCCCTCGGTGGGGGCGGGAGGGCCACAGGGAGACCCAGTACTTC.